One TCR beta chain is described in this entry. Its antigen is currently unknown. Reprocessing the 5' RACE reads, TCRdb reports a single entry for every CDR3 protein and omits DNA. This sample's table has fewer than 550,000 distinct CDR3 sequences. The sample originates from a study of monozygotic twins with inflammatory bowel disease. Study-wide results and limits: Relative clonotype sharing with others was diminished in IBD patients versus healthy twins, particularly with disease activity.

Germline assignment: CDR1 LNHNV and CDR2 YYDKDF (reference sequence). The CDR3 consists of 16 residues. The chain uses TRBV15 and TRBJ2-3; TCRdb picks TRBD1, but there is no DNA to check that call. The sequence was obtained from a human donor with ulcerative colitis or Crohn's disease, or a healthy co-twin of an affected twin (not recorded which). Sequenced sample: blood. This CDR3 is CATSRARQGRTDTQYF.